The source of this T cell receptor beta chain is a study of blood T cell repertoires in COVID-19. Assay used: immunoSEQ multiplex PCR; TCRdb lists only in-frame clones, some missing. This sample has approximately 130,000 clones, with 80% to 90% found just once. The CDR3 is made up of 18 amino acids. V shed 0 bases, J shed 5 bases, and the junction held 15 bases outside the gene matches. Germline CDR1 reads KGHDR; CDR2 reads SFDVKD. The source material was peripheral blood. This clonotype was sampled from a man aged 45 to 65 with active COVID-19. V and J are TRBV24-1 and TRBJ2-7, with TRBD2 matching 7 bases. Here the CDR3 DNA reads TGTGCCACCAGTGATTTGGGAAATCTAGGGAGGGCGTGGGACGAGCAGTACTTC. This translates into CATSDLGNLGRAWDEQYF.